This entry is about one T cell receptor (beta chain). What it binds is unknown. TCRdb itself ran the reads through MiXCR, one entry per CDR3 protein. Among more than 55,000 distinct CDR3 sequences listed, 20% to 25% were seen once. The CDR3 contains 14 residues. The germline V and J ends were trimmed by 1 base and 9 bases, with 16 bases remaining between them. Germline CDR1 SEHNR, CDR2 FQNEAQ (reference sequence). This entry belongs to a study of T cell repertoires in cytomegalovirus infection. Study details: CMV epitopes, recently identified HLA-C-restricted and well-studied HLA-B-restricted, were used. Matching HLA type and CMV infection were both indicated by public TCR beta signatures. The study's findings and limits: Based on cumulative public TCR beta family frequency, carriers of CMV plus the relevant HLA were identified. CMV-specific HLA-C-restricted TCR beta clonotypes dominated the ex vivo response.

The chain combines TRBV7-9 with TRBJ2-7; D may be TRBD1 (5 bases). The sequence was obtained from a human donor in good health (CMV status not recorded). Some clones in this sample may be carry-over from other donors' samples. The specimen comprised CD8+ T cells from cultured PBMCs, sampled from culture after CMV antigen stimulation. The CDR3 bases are TGTGCCAGCAGCTTAGGTGTTAGGCAGGGTGGGCAGTACTTC. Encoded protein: CASSLGVRQGGQYF. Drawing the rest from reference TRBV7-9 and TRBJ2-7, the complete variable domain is DTGVSQNPRHKITKRGQNVTFRCDPISEHNRLYWYRQTLGQGPEFLTYFQNEAQLEKSRLLSDRFSAERPKGSFSTLEIQRTEQGDSAMYLCASSLGVRQGGQYFGPGTRLTVT.